This T cell receptor beta chain was profiled in a study of breast tumors, draining lymph nodes, adjacent tissues (dated by TCRdb to the mid-2010s). General notes on the study: Breast cancer patients provided tumor, adjacent nontumor tissue and axillary lymph nodes, and the study compared the TCR beta repertoires across these three sources. The study aimed to assess the relationships and possible T-cell exchange between tumor, surrounding tissue and draining lymph node repertoires in human breast cancer. What the work shows at the level of the full study, not this receptor alone: In luminal-like breast cancer, tumor and nontumor tissue repertoires resembled each other significantly more than in basal-like breast cancer. The data were judged consistent with most tumor T cells deriving from the lymph node and then expanding within tumor tissue. T-cell repertoire diversity in tumors was found to be lower than in lymph nodes but higher than in nontumor tissue, and preferential V and J gene usage was observed. The conclusion that tumor T cells originate in lymph nodes was framed as consistent with a hypothesis rather than directly demonstrated.

The adjacent samples were made up of nontumor breast tissue around the tumor. The listed sequencing device is Illumina HiSeq 2000. Multiplex PCR amplification was used to generate the TCR beta chain libraries. High-throughput sequencing was used to analyze the amplified TCR beta chain products. TCRdb ran its own pipeline on the public reads, namely fastp trimming at Q25 and MiXCR clone calling, and kept in-frame beta chains. One record per CDR3 amino acid sequence lists the most common genes and DNA. Present in this sample are about 14,000 distinct CDR3 sequences, 55% of which were seen just once. 30% of the sample lies in the top ten. This clonotype was picked up one time. The antigen it binds to is not known. Nothing much larger sits one base from this clone, and base qualities are not available. On its own, one read is weak support. V trim: 5 bases; J trim: 6 bases; unmatched bases: 7. The germline V gene supplies CDR1 SGHAT and CDR2 FQNNGV. From the cysteine through the phenylalanine, the CDR3 covers 15 amino acids. The read is trimmed to its CDR3 DNA, 45 bases read in frame from base 1.

Recombination joined TRBV11-2 with TRBJ2-1, with 10 junctional bases fitting TRBD2. The receptor comes from a female donor with breast cancer. Some clones in this sample may be carry-over from other donors' samples. Sequencing was done on a sample of tumor-adjacent breast tissue. The bases are TGTGCCAGCAGCGAGCTAGCGGGAGCATTCAATGAGCAGTTCTTC. Its amino acids are CASSELAGAFNEQFF.